Shown below are 13 T cell receptor beta chains from a single sample sequenced in a study of CD8+CD57+ T cells in acquired aplastic anemia. Patients included in sequencing had previously demonstrated CD8+CD57+ cell expansion by flow cytometry. TCR beta VDJ and CDR3 profiles were obtained from a genomic DNA template. TCRdb called the reads again in MiXCR, with one record for every CDR3 protein. Altogether a few hundred thousand distinct CDR3 sequences are present, less than 60% being singletons, with the ten largest covering about 20%. Sequenced: sorted CD4+, CD8+, or CD8+CD57+ T cells (not recorded which) from PBMCs. These TCRs come from a human donor with aplastic anemia.

Regarding this clonotype: Likely a read error: the CDR3 ends without its conserved phenylalanine or tryptophan. The DNA is left out, because the CDR3 cannot be placed on it with certainty; the CDR3 is given as TCRdb lists it. The J gene is TRBJ2-7, the V gene TRBV24-1; the table's D call TRBD1 went unverified against the DNA. The germline V gene has CDR1 KGHDR and CDR2 SFDVKD. The CDR3 totals 12 residues, both ends included. The CDR3 protein is CATSDYRACRSL.

J is TRBJ2-7 and V is TRBV7-8, with D perhaps matching TRBD2 (6 bases). CDR3 length: 14 amino acids. Germline lookup yields CDR1 SGHVS and CDR2 FQNEAQ. Trimming shortened V by 3 bases and J by 4 bases, and 13 bases separated the two germline ends. CDR3 nucleotides: TGTGCCAGCAGCTTCGGAGGGTTGCGATACGAGCAGTACGTC. Translating gives CASSFGGLRYEQYV.

V usage is TRBV7-6 and J usage is TRBJ2-3, with D possibly TRBD2 on 6 matching bases. Germline V gene data show CDR1 as SGHVS and CDR2 as FNYEAQ. Trimming stripped 2 bases from V and 3 bases from J, with 9 bases between. This CDR3 comprises 14 residues. The CDR3 spells CASSLLLATDTQYF. In DNA, the CDR3 is TGTGCCAGCAGCTTACTGCTAGCGACAGATACGCAGTATTTT.

This clonotype was seen many times. The rearrangement joins TRBV5-1 to TRBJ1-1, with TRBD1 identical over 7 bases. This CDR3 has 13 amino acids. The V gene end was trimmed by 7 bases and the J gene end by 3 bases; junction bases not matched to a gene: 6. The germline CDR1 and CDR2 sequences are SGHRS and YFSETQ. CDR3 in amino acids: CASARGSDTEAFF. DNA of the CDR3: TGCGCCAGCGCCAGGGGGTCGGACACTGAAGCTTTCTTT.

The sample holds many counts of this clonotype. This chain links TRBV6-2 or TRBV6-3 with TRBJ2-7; 9 bases fit TRBD1. CDR3 length equals 15 residues. The J segment lost 2 bases and the V segment lost 0 bases, leaving 2 bases of the junction unmatched. The germline CDR1 and CDR2 sequences are MNHEY and SVGEGT. DNA for the CDR3: TGTGCCAGCAGTTACTCGGGACAGGGCCCCTACGAGCAGTACTTC. This encodes CASSYSGQGPYEQYF.

The V and J genes are TRBV24-1 and TRBJ1-5; D is unclear. Germline V gene data show CDR1 as KGHDR and CDR2 as SFDVKD. The V and J ends lost 3 bases and 11 bases respectively, with 16 bases between them. This CDR3 has 14 amino acids. CDR3 amino acids: CATSDKGIGETQHF. DNA of the CDR3: TGTGCCACCAGTGATAAGGGCATTGGGGAGACCCAGCATTTT.

This chain joins TRBV7-9 and TRBJ2-5; no definite D call. This CDR3 has 15 residues. CDR1 is SEHNR, CDR2 FQNEAQ, per germline (reference sequence). The germline V and J ends were trimmed by 4 bases and 3 bases, with 15 bases remaining between them. CDR3 in amino acids: CASSSPPSREETQYF. CDR3 DNA sequence: TGTGCCAGCAGCTCCCCGCCCTCGAGAGAAGAGACCCAGTACTTC.

This clonotype has ten or more counts. V is TRBV6-5 and J is TRBJ2-6; D remains ambiguous. The CDR3 covers 15 residues. Trimming removed 1 base from V and 1 base from J, with 5 bases in between. Germline V gene lookup returns CDR1 MNHEY and CDR2 SVGAGI. This CDR3 is CASSYWVSGANVLTF. The CDR3 coding sequence is TGTGCCAGCAGTTACTGGGTATCTGGGGCCAACGTCCTGACTTTC.

The genes are TRBV12-3 or TRBV12-4 and TRBJ1-2; 10 nucleotides match TRBD1. The CDR3 has 13 residues. J lost 6 bases, V lost 4 bases, and 2 bases had no gene match. In DNA, the CDR3 is TGTGCCAGCAGTTGGGACAGGGGCCATGGCTACACCTTC. Amino acids: CASSWDRGHGYTF.

This chain connects TRBV10-2 to TRBJ1-1; TRBD1 aligns across 9 bases. Germline-derived CDR1 and CDR2 are WSHSY and SAAADI. The CDR3 loop spans 14 amino acids. J lost 5 bases, V lost 2 bases, and 3 bases had no gene match. Here the CDR3 DNA reads TGCGCCAGCAGTGAGGGGACAGGGAAGACTGAAGCTTTCTTT. This sequence encodes CASSEGTGKTEAFF.

The V and J genes are TRBV6-5 and TRBJ2-5; TRBD1 matches 10 bases. CDR1 and CDR2 from the germline V gene are MNHEY and SVGAGI. The CDR3 contains 12 residues. The junction had 5 bases not matched to a gene; V was cut back by 11 bases and J by 5 bases. This CDR3 reads CAVGQGQETQYF. CDR3 DNA sequence: TGTGCCGTGGGACAGGGGCAGGAGACCCAGTACTTC.

V gene TRBV9 combines with J gene TRBJ1-1; 7 bases are a match to TRBD1. The V and J ends lost 4 bases and 5 bases, in that order; junction bases with no gene match: 2. Germline-derived CDR1 and CDR2 are SGDLS and YYNGEE. This CDR3 is 12 amino acids long. The CDR3 spells CASSCRGTEAFF. CDR3 bases: TGTGCCAGCAGCTGCAGGGGGACTGAAGCTTTCTTT.

Ten or more counts support this clonotype. The chain combines TRBV7-9 with TRBJ1-1, with a tentative D call TRBD1 (6 bases). Trimming took off 5 bases at V and 1 base at J, with 17 bases between the two ends. The germline gives CDR1 SEHNR, CDR2 FQNEAQ (reference sequence). The CDR3 has 16 amino acids. For the CDR3, the DNA is TGTGCCAGCAGCCCAACCCAGACAGGCTGGAACACTGAAGCTTTCTTT. The encoded protein is CASSPTQTGWNTEAFF.